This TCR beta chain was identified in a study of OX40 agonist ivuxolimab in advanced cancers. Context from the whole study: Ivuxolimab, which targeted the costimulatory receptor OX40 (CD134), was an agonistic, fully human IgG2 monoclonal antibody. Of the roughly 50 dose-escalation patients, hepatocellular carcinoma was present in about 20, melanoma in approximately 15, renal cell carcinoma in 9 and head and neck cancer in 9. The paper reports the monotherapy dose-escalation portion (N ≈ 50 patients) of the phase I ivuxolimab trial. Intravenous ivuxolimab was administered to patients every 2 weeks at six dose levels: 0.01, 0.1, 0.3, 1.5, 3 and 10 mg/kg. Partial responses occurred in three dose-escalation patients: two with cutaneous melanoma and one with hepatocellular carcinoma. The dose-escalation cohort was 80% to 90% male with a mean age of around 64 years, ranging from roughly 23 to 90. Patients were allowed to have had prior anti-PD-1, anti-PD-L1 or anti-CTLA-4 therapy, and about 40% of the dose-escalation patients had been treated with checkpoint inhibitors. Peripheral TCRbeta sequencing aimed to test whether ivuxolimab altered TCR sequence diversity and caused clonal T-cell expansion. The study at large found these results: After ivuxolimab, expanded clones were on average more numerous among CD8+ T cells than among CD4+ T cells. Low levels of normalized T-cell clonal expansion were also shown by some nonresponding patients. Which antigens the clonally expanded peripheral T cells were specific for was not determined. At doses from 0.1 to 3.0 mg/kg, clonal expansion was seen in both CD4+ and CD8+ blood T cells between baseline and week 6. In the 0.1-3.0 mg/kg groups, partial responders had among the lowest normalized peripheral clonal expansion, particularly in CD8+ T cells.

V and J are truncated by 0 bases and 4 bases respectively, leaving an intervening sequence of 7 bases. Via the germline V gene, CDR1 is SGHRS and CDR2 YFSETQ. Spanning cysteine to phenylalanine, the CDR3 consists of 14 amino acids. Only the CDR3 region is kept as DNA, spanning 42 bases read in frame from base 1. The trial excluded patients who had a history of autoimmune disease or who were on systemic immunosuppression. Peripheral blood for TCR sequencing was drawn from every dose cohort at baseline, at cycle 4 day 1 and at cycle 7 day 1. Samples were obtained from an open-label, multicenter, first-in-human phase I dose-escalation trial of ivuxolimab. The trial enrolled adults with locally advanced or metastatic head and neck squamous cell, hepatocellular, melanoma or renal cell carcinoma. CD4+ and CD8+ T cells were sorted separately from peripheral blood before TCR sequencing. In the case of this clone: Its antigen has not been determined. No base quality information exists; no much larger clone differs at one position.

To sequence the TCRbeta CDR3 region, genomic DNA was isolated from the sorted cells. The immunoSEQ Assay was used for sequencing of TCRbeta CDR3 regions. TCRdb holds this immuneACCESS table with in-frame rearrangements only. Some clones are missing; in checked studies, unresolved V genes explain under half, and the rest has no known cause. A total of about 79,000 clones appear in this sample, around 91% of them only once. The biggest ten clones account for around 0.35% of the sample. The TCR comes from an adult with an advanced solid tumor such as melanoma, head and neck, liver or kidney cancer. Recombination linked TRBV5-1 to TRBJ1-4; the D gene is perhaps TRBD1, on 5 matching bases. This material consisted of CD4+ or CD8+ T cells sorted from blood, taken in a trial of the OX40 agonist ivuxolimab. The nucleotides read TGCGCCAGCAGCTTGGGACAGATTAATGAAAAACTGTTTTTT. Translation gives CASSLGQINEKLFF. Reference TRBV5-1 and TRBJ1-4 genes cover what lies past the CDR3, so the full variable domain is KAGVTQTPRYLIKTRGQQVTLSCSPISGHRSVSWYQQTPGQGLQFLFEYFSETQRNKGNFPGRFSGRQFSNSRSEMNVSTLELGDSALYLCASSLGQINEKLFFGSGTQLSVL.